The present T cell receptor (beta chain) was sequenced within a study of Ad26.COV2.S vaccination and SARS-CoV-2 variants. Study as a whole: Sample donor was a member of the COV1001 Ad26.COV2.S trial arm.

General study findings and limits: Vaccinated and placebo-treated recipients had similar non-spike TCR breadth.

This clone was picked up one time. Its antigen remains unknown. V lost 5 bases and J 9 bases, leaving 14 bases between the germline ends. The CDR3 extends over 13 amino acids. Germline loops: CDR1 MNHEY, CDR2 SVGAGI. TCRdb keeps only in-frame clones here, not all; method: immunoSEQ multiplex PCR. This sample has around 500,000 clones, with approximately 90% found just once. This sample's treatment: 15 to 20 received Ad26.COV2.S at low or high dose, single or two shots; roughly 5 received placebo; per-sample allocation not given. After the first vaccine or placebo injection, samples were drawn on day 63. This adult donor, from Boston, was 18-55 years old. It was Wuhan-strain SARS-CoV-2 spike that the Ad26 vaccine vector expressed.

The gene calls are TRBV6-5 and TRBJ2-1; weak D call: TRBD1 (6 bases). The sequences come from peripheral blood, collected in a trial of Ad26.COV2.S vaccine versus placebo. This receptor was taken from a person between 18 and 65 years old who received the Ad26.COV2.S COVID-19 vaccine or a placebo. This chain's CDR3 is CASSRGQMAEQFF. The CDR3 DNA follows: TGTGCCAGCAGTAGAGGACAGATGGCTGAGCAGTTCTTC.